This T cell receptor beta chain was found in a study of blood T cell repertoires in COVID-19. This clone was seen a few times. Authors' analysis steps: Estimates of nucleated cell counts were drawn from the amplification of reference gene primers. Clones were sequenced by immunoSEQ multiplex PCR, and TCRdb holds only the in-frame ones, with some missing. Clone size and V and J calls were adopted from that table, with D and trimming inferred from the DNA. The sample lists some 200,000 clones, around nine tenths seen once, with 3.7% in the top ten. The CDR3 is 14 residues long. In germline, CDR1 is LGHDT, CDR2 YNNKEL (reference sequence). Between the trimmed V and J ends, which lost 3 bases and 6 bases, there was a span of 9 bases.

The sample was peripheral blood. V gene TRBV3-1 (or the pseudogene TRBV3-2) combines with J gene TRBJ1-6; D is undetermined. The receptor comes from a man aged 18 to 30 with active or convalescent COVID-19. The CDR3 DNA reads TGTGCCAGCAGCCATGAGGGCAGTAATTCACCCCTCCACTTT. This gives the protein CASSHEGSNSPLHF.